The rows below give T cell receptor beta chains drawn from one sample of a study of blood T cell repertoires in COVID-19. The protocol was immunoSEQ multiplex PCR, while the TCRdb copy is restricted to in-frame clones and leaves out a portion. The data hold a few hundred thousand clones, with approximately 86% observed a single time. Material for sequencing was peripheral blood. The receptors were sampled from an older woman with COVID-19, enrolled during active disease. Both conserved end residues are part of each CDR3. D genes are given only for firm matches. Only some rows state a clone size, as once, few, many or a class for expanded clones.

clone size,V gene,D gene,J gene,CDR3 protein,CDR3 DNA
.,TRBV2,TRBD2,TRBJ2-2,CASSTGTTYFAGELFF,TGTGCCAGCAGCACCGGGACTACCTACTTCGCCGGGGAGCTGTTTTTT
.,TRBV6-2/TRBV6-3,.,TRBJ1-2,CASSYLGTYGYTF,TGTGCCAGCAGTTACCTAGGAACCTATGGCTACACCTTC
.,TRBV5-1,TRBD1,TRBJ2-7,CASSLVGDRGNEQYF,TGCGCCAGCAGCTTGGTAGGGGACAGGGGGAACGAGCAGTACTTC
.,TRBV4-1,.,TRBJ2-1,CASSQESYNEQFF,TGCGCCAGCAGCCAGGAGTCCTACAATGAGCAGTTCTTC
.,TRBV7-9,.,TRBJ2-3,CASSFSLAGPDTQYF,TGTGCCAGCAGCTTCTCCTTGGCGGGGCCAGATACGCAGTATTTT
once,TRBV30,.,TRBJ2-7,CAWSPGFNEQYF,TGTGCCTGGAGTCCGGGGTTCAACGAGCAGTACTTC
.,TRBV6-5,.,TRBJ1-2,CASRGGYGYTF,TGTGCCAGCAGGGGAGGGTATGGCTACACCTTC
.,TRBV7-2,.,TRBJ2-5,CASSPFQGSGETQYF,TGTGCCAGCAGCCCCTTCCAGGGAAGCGGGGAGACCCAGTACTTC
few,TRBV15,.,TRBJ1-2,CATSRDQRNYGYTF,TGTGCCACCAGCAGAGATCAACGGAACTATGGCTACACCTTC
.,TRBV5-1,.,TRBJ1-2,CASSFEGVNYGYTF,TGCGCCAGCAGCTTCGAGGGGGTTAACTATGGCTACACCTTC
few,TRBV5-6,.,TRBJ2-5,CASSLGALLVGTQYF,TGTGCCAGCAGCTTGGGGGCCCTCCTGGTCGGGACCCAGTACTTC
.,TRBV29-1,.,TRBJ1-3,CSVGGVTISGNTIYF,TGCAGCGTTGGCGGAGTGACGATCTCTGGAAACACCATATATTTT
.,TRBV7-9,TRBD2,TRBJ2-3,CASSTASGGTDTQYF,TGTGCCAGCAGCACCGCTAGCGGGGGAACAGATACGCAGTATTTT
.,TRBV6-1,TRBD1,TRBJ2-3,CASSEDRGDTQYF,TGTGCCAGCAGTGAAGACAGGGGGGATACGCAGTATTTT
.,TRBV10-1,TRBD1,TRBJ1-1,CASSGTGWTEAFF,TGCGCCAGCAGTGGGACAGGGTGGACTGAAGCTTTCTTT
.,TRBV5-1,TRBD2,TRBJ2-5,CASSSSPSGGRETQYF,TGCGCCAGCAGCTCTTCCCCTAGCGGGGGGAGGGAGACCCAGTACTTC
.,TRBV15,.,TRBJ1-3,CATSRDLTDSGNTIYF,TGTGCCACCAGCAGAGATCTAACAGACTCTGGAAACACCATATATTTT
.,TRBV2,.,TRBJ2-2,CASRRGATNTGELFF,TGTGCCAGCAGACGGGGGGCCACGAACACCGGGGAGCTGTTTTTT
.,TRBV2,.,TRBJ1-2,CASSAQIPHTF,TGTGCCAGCAGTGCGCAGATCCCCCACACCTTC
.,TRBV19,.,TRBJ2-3,CASSIVGSRRDTQYF,TGTGCCAGTAGTATAGTAGGCTCACGGAGAGATACGCAGTATTTT
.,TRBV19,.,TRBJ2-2,CASNRRANGELFF,TGTGCCAGTAACAGGAGGGCTAACGGGGAGCTGTTTTTT
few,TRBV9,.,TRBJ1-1,CASSVTTGNTEAFF,TGTGCCAGCAGCGTGACGACAGGGAACACTGAAGCTTTCTTT
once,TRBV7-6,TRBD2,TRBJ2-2,CASSLAASGGPNTGELFF,TGTGCCAGCAGCTTAGCGGCTAGCGGGGGTCCTAACACCGGGGAGCTGTTTTTT
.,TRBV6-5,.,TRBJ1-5,CASSLDGVSNQPQHF,TGTGCCAGCAGCCTCGACGGGGTTAGCAATCAGCCCCAGCATTTT
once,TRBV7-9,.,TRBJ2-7,CASSLGTNEQYF,TGTGCCAGCAGCTTAGGGACAAACGAGCAGTACTTC
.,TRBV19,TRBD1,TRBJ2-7,CASSVTGGSYEQYF,TGTGCCAGTAGTGTGACAGGGGGGTCCTACGAGCAGTACTTC
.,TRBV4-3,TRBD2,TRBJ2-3,CASSQGTSAADTQYF,TGCGCCAGCAGCCAAGGGACTAGCGCTGCAGATACGCAGTATTTT
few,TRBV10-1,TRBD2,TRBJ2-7,CASSEFPISGGEYEQYF,TGCGCCAGCAGTGAGTTCCCCATTAGCGGGGGGGAATACGAGCAGTACTTC
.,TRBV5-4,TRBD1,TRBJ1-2,CASRVQGALGYGYTF,TGTGCCAGCAGGGTACAGGGGGCGCTGGGCTATGGCTACACCTTC
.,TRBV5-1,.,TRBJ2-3,CASSLGGPRTDTQYF,TGCGCCAGCAGCTTGGGCGGGCCCCGCACAGATACGCAGTATTTT
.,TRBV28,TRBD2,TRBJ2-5,CASSPRRLAGGPTQETQYF,TGTGCCAGCAGTCCCCGGAGACTAGCGGGGGGACCAACTCAAGAGACCCAGTACTTC
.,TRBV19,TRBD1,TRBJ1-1,CASRPRQGGEAFF,TGTGCCAGTAGACCGCGACAGGGAGGTGAAGCTTTCTTT
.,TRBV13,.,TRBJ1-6,CASSLQRIPYRPLHF,TGTGCCAGCAGCTTACAGCGGATTCCCTATCGGCCCCTCCACTTT
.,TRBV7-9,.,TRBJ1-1,CASSHGSQNTEAFF,TGTGCCAGCAGCCACGGGTCTCAAAACACTGAAGCTTTCTTT
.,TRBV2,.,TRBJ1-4,CASSATAQNEKLFF,TGTGCCAGCAGTGCGACAGCGCAGAATGAAAAACTGTTTTTT
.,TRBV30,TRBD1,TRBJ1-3,CAWSRQGTGNTIYF,TGTGCCTGGAGTAGACAGGGAACTGGAAACACCATATATTTT
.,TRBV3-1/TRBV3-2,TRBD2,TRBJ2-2,CASSHPAGDHTGELFF,TGTGCCAGCAGCCACCCAGCGGGGGATCACACCGGGGAGCTGTTTTTT
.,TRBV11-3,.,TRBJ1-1,CASSLSRWTEAFF,TGTGCCAGCAGTCTCAGCAGGTGGACTGAAGCTTTCTTT
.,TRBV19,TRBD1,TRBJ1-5,CASRKDRGGNQPQHF,TGTGCCAGTAGGAAGGACAGGGGGGGCAATCAGCCCCAGCATTTT
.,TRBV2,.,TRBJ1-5,CASSGEGKGNQPQHF,TGTGCCAGCAGTGGGGAGGGTAAAGGCAATCAGCCCCAGCATTTT
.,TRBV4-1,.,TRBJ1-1,CASSQGGRGATEAFF,TGCGCCAGCAGCCAAGGAGGCAGGGGTGCCACTGAAGCTTTCTTT
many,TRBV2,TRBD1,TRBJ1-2,CASSAQGQGPLGYTF,TGTGCCAGCAGTGCACAGGGACAGGGGCCTCTGGGCTACACCTTC
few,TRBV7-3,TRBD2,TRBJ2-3,CASIVAGGPTDTQYF,TGTGCCAGCATCGTAGCGGGGGGGCCCACAGATACGCAGTATTTT
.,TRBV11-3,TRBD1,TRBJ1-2,CASSPRDRESYTF,TGTGCCAGCAGCCCCAGGGACAGGGAGAGCTACACCTTC
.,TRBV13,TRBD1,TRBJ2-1,CASSFSRDRGVYNEQFF,TGTGCCAGCAGTTTTAGCAGGGACAGGGGAGTATACAATGAGCAGTTCTTC
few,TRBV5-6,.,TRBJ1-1,CASTAWGRQVNTEAFF,TGTGCCAGCACCGCTTGGGGGCGACAGGTGAACACTGAAGCTTTCTTT
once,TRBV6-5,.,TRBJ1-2,CASSYDRLMLYGYTF,TGTGCCAGCAGTTACGATCGACTGATGTTATATGGCTACACCTTC
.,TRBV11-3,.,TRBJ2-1,CASSPRQGLGNEQFF,TGTGCCAGCAGCCCTCGGCAGGGACTCGGCAATGAGCAGTTCTTC
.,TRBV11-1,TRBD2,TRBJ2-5,CASSAGGVETQYF,TGTGCCAGCAGCGCGGGAGGGGTTGAGACCCAGTACTTC
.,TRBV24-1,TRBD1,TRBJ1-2,CATPFGTVCGYTF,TGTGCCACCCCCTTTGGGACAGTCTGCGGCTACACCTTC
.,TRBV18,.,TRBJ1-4,CASSGRTEEKLFF,TGTGCCAGCTCGGGGAGGACCGAGGAAAAACTGTTTTTT